The rows below give T cell receptor beta chains drawn from one sample of a study of T cell responses to AZD1222 COVID-19 vaccine. TCRdb's copy holds only in-frame clones and misses some; the assay was immunoSEQ multiplex PCR. Here the sample spans approximately 120,000 clones, 70% to 85% being singletons. The material sequenced was peripheral blood, taken 28 days after the second AZD1222 dose. The receptors were sampled from an adult who received the AZD1222 COVID-19 vaccine. CDR3s include the opening cysteine and the closing phenylalanine or tryptophan. D genes are given only for firm matches. Size values are once, few and many counts, or a class for expanded clones, and some rows have none.

.	TRBV19	.	TRBJ1-2	CASSIGSGYTF	TGTGCCAGTAGTATAGGATCTGGCTACACCTTC
.	TRBV5-1	.	TRBJ2-3	CASSYSDGSTDTQYF	TGCGCCAGCAGCTATTCGGATGGTAGCACAGATACGCAGTATTTT
.	TRBV3-1/TRBV3-2	TRBD2	TRBJ2-3	CASRSRGTSGAPVDTQYF	TGTGCCAGCCGCTCGCGGGGGACTAGCGGGGCGCCGGTAGATACGCAGTATTTT
.	TRBV18	TRBD1	TRBJ2-7	CASSPQQGTEQYF	TGTGCCAGCTCACCACAACAGGGGACCGAGCAGTACTTC
.	TRBV2	.	TRBJ1-2	CASSEGGSYGYTF	TGTGCCAGCAGTGAAGGGGGGAGCTATGGCTACACCTTC
.	TRBV7-2	TRBD1	TRBJ2-5	CASSIRTGSETQYF	TGTGCCAGCAGCATACGGACAGGTTCCGAGACCCAGTACTTC
.	TRBV19	.	TRBJ1-4	CASTPGSTANEKLFF	TGTGCCAGTACCCCTGGGTCTACAGCTAATGAAAAACTGTTTTTT
.	TRBV6-1	.	TRBJ2-3	CASSEAAEDTQYF	TGTGCCAGCAGTGAAGCGGCAGAAGATACGCAGTATTTT
.	TRBV6-1	.	TRBJ2-4	CASSEVGGGRNIQYF	TGTGCCAGCAGTGAAGTAGGAGGGGGCCGAAACATTCAGTACTTC
.	TRBV7-8	.	TRBJ1-5	CASSLDYPNQPQHF	TGTGCCAGCAGCCTCGACTACCCCAATCAGCCCCAGCATTTT
.	TRBV5-1	.	TRBJ2-7	CASSLGLVYEQYF	TGCGCCAGCAGCCTCGGCCTAGTCTACGAGCAGTACTTC
.	TRBV6-5	.	TRBJ2-2	CASRPRGTGELFF	TGTGCCAGCAGACCCAGGGGCACCGGGGAGCTGTTTTTT
once	TRBV7-2	.	TRBJ2-5	CASSPGAGKRLQETQYF	TGTGCCAGCAGTCCCGGGGCAGGGAAGAGGCTCCAAGAGACCCAGTACTTC
.	TRBV7-2	.	TRBJ1-2	CASSLAFGVGGYTF	TGTGCCAGCAGCTTAGCGTTTGGTGTAGGGGGCTACACCTTC
.	TRBV7-2	.	TRBJ2-7	CASSLATGSYEQYF	TGTGCCAGCAGCTTGGCCACCGGATCCTACGAGCAGTACTTC
.	TRBV24-1	.	TRBJ2-7	CATSGQSPYEQYF	TGTGCCACCTCGGGACAATCCCCCTACGAGCAGTACTTC
.	TRBV6-5	.	TRBJ1-1	CASGGTLNTEAFF	TGTGCCAGTGGGGGGACACTGAACACTGAAGCTTTCTTT
.	TRBV4-1	.	TRBJ2-1	CASSPGNEQFF	TGCGCCAGCAGCCCGGGGAATGAGCAGTTCTTC
.	TRBV5-8	.	TRBJ1-1	CASSLIGRAFF	TGTGCCAGCAGCTTGATCGGACGGGCTTTCTTT
few	TRBV14	.	TRBJ2-1	CASTRGALGEQFF	TGTGCCAGCACCCGGGGGGCCCTGGGTGAGCAGTTCTTC
.	TRBV2	.	TRBJ1-2	CASSAVTVPGGYTF	TGTGCCAGCAGTGCCGTGACAGTACCTGGTGGCTACACCTTC
.	TRBV18	TRBD1	TRBJ2-5	CASSPRQGEETQYF	TGTGCCAGCTCACCTCGACAGGGGGAAGAGACCCAGTACTTC
.	TRBV3-1/TRBV3-2	.	TRBJ2-7	CASSQGEGTEQYF	TGTGCCAGCAGCCAAGGGGAAGGCACCGAGCAGTACTTC